The next 15 T cell receptor beta chains were all read from a single sample in a study of blood T cell repertoires in COVID-19. The data were produced by immunoSEQ multiplex PCR, yet TCRdb's version contains in-frame clones alone and is incomplete. The sample has roughly 180,000 clones; approximately 77% are singletons. Sequencing used PBMCs or T cells enriched from blood (not recorded which). These receptor sequences come from a man between 60 and 75 years old who had recovered from COVID-19.

The J gene is TRBJ2-7, the V gene TRBV3-1 (or the pseudogene TRBV3-2), with TRBD1 matching over 9 bases. The junction had 10 bases not matched to a gene; V was cut back by 4 bases and J by 3 bases. CDR1 is LGHDT, CDR2 YNNKEL, per germline (reference sequence). The CDR3 contains 16 residues. The CDR3 sequence is CASSPLDRGGRYEQYF. In DNA form, the CDR3 reads TGTGCCAGCAGCCCCCTCGACAGGGGGGGACGCTACGAGCAGTACTTC.

The J gene is TRBJ2-5, the V gene TRBV5-5; TRBD1 matches at 10 bases. J was trimmed by 4 bases and V by 4 bases; bases with no gene match: 7. The CDR3 consists of 15 residues. Germline CDR1 and CDR2: SGHKS and YYEKEE (reference sequence). CDR3 amino acids: CASSRDRGLGETQYF. The CDR3 DNA reads as TGTGCCAGCAGCCGCGACAGGGGGCTAGGAGAGACCCAGTACTTC.

The V call is TRBV5-1, the J call TRBJ2-1; 9 bases align to TRBD2. From germline, CDR1 is SGHRS and CDR2 YFSETQ. The CDR3 length is 14 residues. Unmatched junction bases numbered 2, after V lost 4 bases and J lost 3 bases. CDR3 DNA: TGCGCCAGCAGCCCTAGCGGGGTCTACAATGAGCAGTTCTTC. Protein: CASSPSGVYNEQFF.

The chain uses TRBV28 and TRBJ2-2; tentative D call: TRBD1 (5 bases). The CDR3 has 15 residues. The germline CDR1 and CDR2 sequences are MDHEN and SYDVKM. V was cut by 6 bases and J by 3 bases, with 14 bases left in between. The CDR3 spells CASSPSGFDTGELFF. The CDR3 DNA sequence: TGTGCCAGCAGCCCATCAGGGTTCGACACCGGGGAGCTGTTTTTT.

On this clone: The sample carries other DNA sequences with the same CDR3. This chain connects TRBV7-9 to TRBJ2-3; the D gene is possibly TRBD2 (6 bases). Germline CDR1 and CDR2: SEHNR and FQNEAQ (reference sequence). Deletions cut 5 bases from V and 2 bases from J, with 11 bases between. The CDR3 length is 14 residues. The chain's CDR3 is CASSRSGNTDTQYF. The CDR3, as DNA: TGTGCCAGCAGCCGTAGCGGCAACACAGATACGCAGTATTTT. Filled out from reference TRBV7-9 and TRBJ2-3, the complete variable domain reads DTGVSQNPRHKITKRGQNVTFRCDPISEHNRLYWYRQTLGQGPEFLTYFQNEAQLEKSRLLSDRFSAERPKGSFSTLEIQRTEQGDSAMYLCASSRSGNTDTQYFGPGTRLTVL.

The chain recombines TRBV28 with TRBJ1-5, with D possibly being TRBD1 (6 bases). This CDR3 region has 14 residues. Between the trimmed V and J ends, which lost 2 bases and 4 bases, there was a span of 9 bases. The germline CDR1 and CDR2 sequences are MDHEN and SYDVKM. The CDR3 loop reads CASSLRGGNQPQHF. The DNA of the CDR3 is TGTGCCAGCAGTTTAAGAGGGGGAAATCAGCCCCAGCATTTT.

The CDR3: CASSFRARGRREKLFF. Here the CDR3 DNA reads TGTGCCAGCAGTTTCCGCGCCAGGGGGAGGAGGGAAAAACTGTTTTTT. This chain connects TRBV6-5 to TRBJ1-4; the match to TRBD1 covers 7 bases. V was clipped by 4 bases and J by 8 bases; unmatched bases: 13. The CDR3 loop spans 16 amino acids. The germline V gene has CDR1 MNHEY and CDR2 SVGAGI.

The gene calls are TRBV7-6 and TRBJ1-1; D is perhaps TRBD1 (5 bases). CDR1 and CDR2 from the germline V gene are SGHVS and FNYEAQ. The CDR3 has 16 residues. Trimming took off 5 bases at V and 0 bases at J, with 16 bases between the two ends. The DNA for the CDR3 is TGTGCCAGCAGCCGTCCTAGAGGACAATTGAACACTGAAGCTTTCTTT. Its protein product is CASSRPRGQLNTEAFF. Full variable domain (outside the CDR3, taken from reference TRBV7-6 and TRBJ1-1): GAGVSQSPRYKVTKRGQDVALRCDPISGHVSLYWYRQALGQGPEFLTYFNYEAQQDKSGLPNDRFSAERPEGSISTLTIQRTEQRDSAMYRCASSRPRGQLNTEAFFGQGTRLTVV.

The rearrangement joins TRBV25-1 to TRBJ2-7; 8 bases match TRBD2. The CDR3 runs to 13 residues. Germline V gene data show CDR1 as MGHDK and CDR2 as SYGVNS. The trim removed 6 bases at V and 6 bases at J, leaving 7 bases unmatched. CDR3 sequence: CASRKAGEVEQYF. The DNA for the CDR3 is TGTGCCAGCAGGAAAGCGGGAGAGGTCGAGCAGTACTTC.

The chain couples TRBV15 to TRBJ1-1; 11 positions match TRBD1. Germline V CDR1 and CDR2: LNHNV, YYDKDF (reference sequence). Trimming removed 0 bases from V and 4 bases from J; junction bases left unmatched: 10. CDR3 length equals 18 residues. In nucleotides, the CDR3 is TGTGCCACCAGCAGAGATTGGAGGACAGGGGGCGGACGCACTGAAGCTTTCTTT. It specifies CATSRDWRTGGGRTEAFF.

This chain connects TRBV5-1 to TRBJ2-7, with TRBD1 matching 7 bases. Unmatched junction bases numbered 5, after V lost 4 bases and J lost 1 base. CDR3 length: 14 residues. Germline V gene data show CDR1 as SGHRS and CDR2 as YFSETQ. CDR3 in DNA: TGCGCCAGCAGCCCGGGACAGACGTCCTACGAGCAGTACTTC. Its translation: CASSPGQTSYEQYF.

The CDR3: CASSPTASRNEKLFF. CDR3 coding DNA: TGTGCCAGCAGCCCGACAGCAAGTCGAAATGAAAAACTGTTTTTT. The chain uses TRBV7-6 and TRBJ1-4; TRBD1 is a possible D gene (5 bases). The CDR3 covers 15 residues. Trimming pared 5 bases from V and 5 bases from J, leaving 15 bases between. The germline gives CDR1 SGHVS, CDR2 FNYEAQ.

The rearrangement links TRBV3-1 (or the pseudogene TRBV3-2) to TRBJ2-7; 8 nucleotides match TRBD2. Germline assignment: CDR1 LGHDT and CDR2 YNNKEL (reference sequence). This CDR3 is built from 18 residues. Trimming removed 4 bases from V and 6 bases from J; junction bases left unmatched: 20. CDR3 in DNA: TGTGCCAGCAGCCTCTCCACCGTTAGACTCGCCCGGGGGGGCGAGCAGTACTTC. This encodes CASSLSTVRLARGGEQYF.

This sequence joins TRBV3-1 (or the pseudogene TRBV3-2) and TRBJ2-7, with 9 bases that match TRBD1. V shed 4 bases, J shed 4 bases, and the junction held 5 bases outside the gene matches. This CDR3 contains 14 residues. The germline gives CDR1 LGHDT, CDR2 YNNKEL (reference sequence). CDR3 DNA: TGTGCCAGCAGCCGCGGACAGGGGTCGTACGAGCAGTACTTC. It translates to CASSRGQGSYEQYF.

Concerning this clone: At one end the junction does not follow the germline gene, possibly because of a read error. This chain joins TRBV30 and TRBJ2-3, with 8 bases identical to TRBD2. The CDR3 contains 13 residues. Germline V gives CDR1 GTSNPN, CDR2 SVGIG (reference sequence). The CDR3 sequence is CAWSGTSTDTQYF. CDR3 sequence (DNA): TGTGCCTGGAGTGGGACTAGCACGGATACGCAGTATTTT.